This T cell receptor (beta chain) is drawn from a study of blood T cell repertoires in COVID-19. Background on the study: Specimens from acute and convalescent COVID-19 originated in the United States, Italy and Spain. PBMCs, B-cell-depleted T cells, or T cells provided the cDNA or gDNA that made up the material.

The CDR3 contains 15 residues. Germline V gene data show CDR1 as MNHEY and CDR2 as SMNVEV (reference sequence). V lost 3 bases to trimming and J lost 4 bases; unmatched junction nucleotides: 5. The authors' processing: Nucleated cell counts were estimated from reference gene primer amplification. TCRdb's copy holds only in-frame clones and misses some; the assay was immunoSEQ multiplex PCR. V and J calls and clone size are given by that table; D and trimming were obtained from the DNA. The repertoire consists of a few hundred thousand clones, with around 86% occurring once and the leading ten covering approximately 1.5%. In this sample, this clone turned up once.

This chain connects TRBV27 to TRBJ2-5; 10 positions match TRBD1. This receptor was obtained from a woman between 45 and 65 years old with acute or convalescent COVID-19. Sequenced material: peripheral blood. The CDR3: CASSFTGQGRETQYF. DNA of the CDR3: TGTGCCAGCAGTTTTACGGGACAGGGGCGAGAGACCCAGTACTTC.